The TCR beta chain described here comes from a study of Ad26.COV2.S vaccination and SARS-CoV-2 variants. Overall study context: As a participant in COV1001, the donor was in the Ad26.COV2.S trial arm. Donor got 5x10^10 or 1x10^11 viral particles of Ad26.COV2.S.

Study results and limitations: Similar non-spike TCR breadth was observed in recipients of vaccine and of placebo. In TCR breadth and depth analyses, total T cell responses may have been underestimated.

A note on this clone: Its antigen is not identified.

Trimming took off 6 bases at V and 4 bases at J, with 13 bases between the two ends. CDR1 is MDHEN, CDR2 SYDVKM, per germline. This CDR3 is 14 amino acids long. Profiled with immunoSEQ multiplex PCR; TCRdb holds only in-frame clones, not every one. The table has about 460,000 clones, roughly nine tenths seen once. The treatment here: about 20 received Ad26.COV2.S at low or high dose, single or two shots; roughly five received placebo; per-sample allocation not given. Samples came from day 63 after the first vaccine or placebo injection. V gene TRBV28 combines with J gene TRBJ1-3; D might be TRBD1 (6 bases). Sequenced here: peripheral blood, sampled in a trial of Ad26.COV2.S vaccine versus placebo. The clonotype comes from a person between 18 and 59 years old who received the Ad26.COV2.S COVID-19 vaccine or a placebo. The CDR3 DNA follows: TGTGCCAGCAGCCCAGGGACAATCGGAAACACCATATATTTT. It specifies CASSPGTIGNTIYF.